These 6 T cell receptor beta chains came from one sample sequenced in a study of T cell responses to AZD1222 COVID-19 vaccine. Clones were read by immunoSEQ multiplex PCR, and TCRdb kept only the in-frame ones, dropping some. Of 150,000 or so clones in the sample, approximately 90% were seen once. The specimen was peripheral blood, collected 28 days after the second AZD1222 dose. These TCRs come from an adult who received the AZD1222 COVID-19 vaccine.

V and J are TRBV13 and TRBJ2-2, with 12 bases aligning to TRBD2. The V and J ends lost 5 bases and 4 bases, in that order; junction bases with no gene match: 11. This CDR3 has 18 residues. Germline loops: CDR1 PRHDT, CDR2 FYEKMQ (reference sequence). The CDR3 here is CASSPWTSGVPGTGELFF. The CDR3, as DNA: TGTGCCAGCAGCCCTTGGACTAGCGGGGTTCCGGGCACCGGGGAGCTGTTTTTT.

The gene calls are TRBV7-2 and TRBJ2-1; 8 bases map to TRBD2. Trimming removed 2 bases from V and 0 bases from J; junction bases left unmatched: 6. This CDR3 region has 17 residues. CDR1 and CDR2 (germline): SGHTA, FQGNSA. CDR3 nucleotides: TGTGCCAGCAGCTTACAGGGTAGCGGGGTCTCCTACAATGAGCAGTTCTTC. Translating it yields CASSLQGSGVSYNEQFF.

V and J are TRBV19 and TRBJ1-1, with 9 bases fitting TRBD1. The V gene's germline CDR1 is LNHDA and CDR2 SQIVND (reference sequence). The CDR3 loop spans 16 amino acids. The V segment lost 3 bases and the J segment 7 bases; nucleotides outside the gene matches: 12. The CDR3 DNA sequence: TGTGCCAGTAGTATGCGGACAGGGGAAGGAAGCGGTGAAGCTTTCTTT. This translates into CASSMRTGEGSGEAFF.

The rearrangement links TRBV24-1 to TRBJ1-1; D unresolved. Germline V lookup: CDR1 KGHDR, CDR2 SFDVKD. Trimming removed 9 bases at V and 5 bases at J, with 15 bases between. The CDR3 sequence is 13 residues long. The CDR3 loop reads CATATDDRTEAFF. CDR3 nucleotide sequence: TGTGCCACCGCTACGGACGATCGGACTGAAGCTTTCTTT.

This clone was detected once. The rearrangement links TRBV7-9 to TRBJ2-1; tentative D call: TRBD2 (5 bases). The CDR3 sequence is 14 residues long. V lost 4 bases to trimming and J lost 7 bases, with 14 bases between them. Germline V gene sequence: CDR1 SEHNR, CDR2 FQNEAQ (reference sequence). The CDR3 DNA reads TGTGCCAGCAGCTCCGAAAAGGGAGAAAATGAGCAGTTCTTC. It codes for CASSSEKGENEQFF.

The chain combines TRBV19 with TRBJ2-3; no reliable D call. Germline loops: CDR1 LNHDA, CDR2 SQIVND (reference sequence). V was pared by 6 bases and J by 3 bases, with 16 bases between. This CDR3 has 15 residues. CDR3 nucleotide sequence: TGTGCCAGTAGCCCCCCCTACGTCGTTACAGATACGCAGTATTTT. Protein sequence: CASSPPYVVTDTQYF.